Listed below are T cell receptor beta chains from one sample, sequenced in a study of neurological immune-mediated disorders. Using its own MiXCR run on the 5' RACE reads, TCRdb lists one record per CDR3 protein. The sample records tens of thousands of distinct CDR3 sequences, about 10% being singletons. What was sequenced was PBMCs. These receptors all stem from a male donor with HTLV-1-associated myelopathy (HAM/TSP). Both conserved end residues are part of each CDR3. A D gene is named only where the DNA matches it firmly. Only part of the rows carry a size: once, few, many, or a class if the clone is expanded.

>TRBV29-1|TRBD1|many|TRBJ2-5|15
TGCAGCTCATCCGGGACAGGGGGGATGAGCAAGACCCAGTACTTC
CSSSGTGGMSKTQYF
>TRBV7-9|-|many|TRBJ2-3|11
TGTGCCAGCAGAGGGCCCGATACGCAGTATTTT
CASRGPDTQYF
>TRBV28|TRBD2|many|TRBJ2-1|19
TGTGCCAGCAGTTTACGGGAGCTAGCGGGGGGGCGGCCGGACAATGAGCAGTTCTTC
CASSLRELAGGRPDNEQFF
>TRBV6-5|-|few|TRBJ2-7|16
TGTGCCAGCAGCCCCCAGGGTCTGGGTTCCTCCTACGAGCAGTACTTC
CASSPQGLGSSYEQYF
>TRBV12-3/TRBV12-4|-|many|TRBJ1-1|14
TGTGCCAGCAGACGACAGTTGATGAACACTGAAGCTTTCTTT
CASRRQLMNTEAFF
>TRBV10-2|TRBD1|many|TRBJ1-2|15
TGCGCCAGCAGTGAGGCTCTTGGGACAGGCTATGGCTACACCTTC
CASSEALGTGYGYTF
>TRBV3-1|-|many|TRBJ1-1|13
TGTGCCAGCAGCCAAGATTACGGGGGGGACGCTTTCTTT
CASSQDYGGDAFF
>TRBV7-2|-|-|TRBJ1-5|17
TGTGCCAGCAGCTTAATCGGGATGGGGAAATGGAATCAGCCCCAGCATTTT
CASSLIGMGKWNQPQHF
>TRBV7-2|TRBD2|many|TRBJ2-3|17
TGTGCCAGCAGCCCACAACTAGCGGGGAAGCCGGCAGATACGCAGTATTTT
CASSPQLAGKPADTQYF
>TRBV7-9|-|many|TRBJ1-4|15
TGTGCCAGCAGCTTAGGGGGCAGCGTGAATGAAAAACTGTTTTTT
CASSLGGSVNEKLFF
>TRBV29-1|TRBD1|many|TRBJ2-3|11
TGCAGCGGTCAACTCGGACAGGGCCAGTATTTT
CSGQLGQGQYF
>TRBV5-1|-|many|TRBJ2-2|13
TGCGCCAGCAGCAGGACGGGGTCCGGGGAGCTGTTTTTT
CASSRTGSGELFF
>TRBV18|TRBD1|many|TRBJ2-7|14
TGTGCCAGCTCACCACCGGGACAGTCCTACGAGCAGTACTTC
CASSPPGQSYEQYF
>TRBV14|-|many|TRBJ1-5|16
TGTGCCAGCAGCCTTACGGGGGGGGCGAGCAATCAGCCCCAGCATTTT
CASSLTGGASNQPQHF
>TRBV6-5|-|many|TRBJ1-5|14
TGTGCCAGCAGTTGGACAAGCAAGAATCAGCCCCAGCATTTT
CASSWTSKNQPQHF
>TRBV5-1|TRBD2|many|TRBJ2-1|15
TGCGCCAGCAGCCCACTAGCGGGGGGGCCCAATGAGCAGTTCTTC
CASSPLAGGPNEQFF
>TRBV12-3/TRBV12-4|TRBD1|many|TRBJ2-7|17
TGTGCCAGCAGTTTAAATTTAGGGGGACAGGTTTCCTACGAGCAGTACTTC
CASSLNLGGQVSYEQYF
>TRBV5-1|TRBD2|many|TRBJ2-5|16
TGCGCCAGCAGCTTGGGCCCAGCGGGGGGCCAAGAGACCCAGTACTTC
CASSLGPAGGQETQYF
>TRBV7-6|TRBD2|-|TRBJ2-5|17
TGTGCCAGCAGCTCTTCGGGACTAGCGGGGACTTGGGAGACCCAGTACTTC
CASSSSGLAGTWETQYF
>TRBV5-1|-|many|TRBJ2-6|15
TGCGCCAGCAGCTTGTTTGCATCGGGGGCCAACGTCCTGACTTTC
CASSLFASGANVLTF
>TRBV20-1|-|many|TRBJ1-5|14
TGCAGTGCTGCAGGACAGTATAGCAATCAGCCCCAGCATTTT
CSAAGQYSNQPQHF
>TRBV29-1|-|many|TRBJ2-1|16
TGCAGCGACCCCAAGCAAGGGGCAGGTTCCTACAATGAGCAGTTCTTC
CSDPKQGAGSYNEQFF
>TRBV15|-|few|TRBJ1-4|15
TGTGCCACCAGCGCGCGACAGGACCTTAATGAAAAACTGTTTTTT
CATSARQDLNEKLFF
>TRBV2|-|many|TRBJ2-7|14
TGTGCCAGCAGTGAAGGTCCCAGGGGCTACGAGCAGTACTTC
CASSEGPRGYEQYF
>TRBV5-1|-|many|TRBJ1-1|13
TGCGCCAGCAGCTTCGTGGCGGACACTGAAGCTTTCTTT
CASSFVADTEAFF
>TRBV29-1|-|many|TRBJ1-4|15
TGCAGCGCCATAACTAGTCGGGGATTTAATGAAAAACTGTTTTTT
CSAITSRGFNEKLFF
>TRBV28|-|many|TRBJ1-2|13
TGTGCCAGCAGTTTAGAGGGGCCTAAGGGCTACACCTTC
CASSLEGPKGYTF
>TRBV2|TRBD2|many|TRBJ2-1|15
TGTGCCAGCACAGGGAGGGGCGCCGGGGTCAATGAGCAGTTCTTC
CASTGRGAGVNEQFF
>TRBV15|TRBD1|-|TRBJ1-1|15
TGTCCCACCAGCAGAGGTGGACAGGTGCGGACTGAAGCTTTCTTT
CPTSRGGQVRTEAFF
>TRBV29-1|TRBD2|many|TRBJ2-5|13
TGCAGCGTTGACGCGCTAGCGGGGGGCACCCAGTACTTC
CSVDALAGGTQYF
>TRBV6-2/TRBV6-3|-|-|TRBJ2-1|16
TGTGCCAGCAGTTACTCCGGCACTCGCCCCTACAATGAGCAGTTCTTC
CASSYSGTRPYNEQFF
>TRBV20-1|-|many|TRBJ1-2|15
TGCAGTGCTAGAGCTCCCTTTAGCGGGCTGGGTGGCTACACCTTC
CSARAPFSGLGGYTF
>TRBV30|-|few|TRBJ1-1|12
TGTGCCTGGATTAACGTGAACACTGAAGCTTTCTTT
CAWINVNTEAFF
>TRBV18|TRBD1|-|TRBJ2-7|15
TGTGCCAGCTCACCGAAAACGGGACAGAGCTACGAGCAGTACTTC
CASSPKTGQSYEQYF
>TRBV10-2|TRBD2|many|TRBJ2-7|16
TGCGCCAGCAGTGACCCGGCGGGGGGCCCCTCCTACGAGCAGTACTTC
CASSDPAGGPSYEQYF
>TRBV12-5|-|many|TRBJ2-5|17
TGTGCTAGTGGTTTGGTAGATTCGGACGGGTTCCAAGAGACCCAGTACTTC
CASGLVDSDGFQETQYF
>TRBV29-1|-|many|TRBJ1-1|13
TGCAGCGCCAATGGACAGTTGAACACTGAAGCTTTCTTT
CSANGQLNTEAFF
>TRBV19|-|many|TRBJ2-2|14
TGTGCCATCTCCGGGACAAGGAACACCGGGGAGCTGTTTTTT
CAISGTRNTGELFF
>TRBV28|-|many|TRBJ2-7|13
TGTGCCAGCAGTTTACTAGGAGGACCCGAGCAGTACTTC
CASSLLGGPEQYF
>TRBV25-1|TRBD1|many|TRBJ1-2|13
TGTGCCAGCAGTGAGACAGGGATCTATGGCTACACCTTC
CASSETGIYGYTF
>TRBV9|-|-|TRBJ2-3|15
TGTGTCAGCAGCGTAGGTTTACTACCCACAGATACGCAGTATTTT
CVSSVGLLPTDTQYF
>TRBV7-2|-|many|TRBJ2-7|14
TGTGCCAGCAGCTTAAGGGGGGGACTACTCGAGCAGTACTTC
CASSLRGGLLEQYF
>TRBV5-1|-|-|TRBJ2-1|16
TGCGACAGCAGCTTTGAGGAGGCCGGGGGCTACAATGAGCAGTTCTTC
CDSSFEEAGGYNEQFF
>TRBV10-1|-|many|TRBJ2-5|15
TGCGCCAGCAGTGAGATGAGAGGGGGCCAAGAGACCCAGTACTTC
CASSEMRGGQETQYF
>TRBV2|-|few|TRBJ2-5|14
TGTGCCACCCACGGGACGGTCGTATTTGAGACCCAGTACTTC
CATHGTVVFETQYF
>TRBV29-1|-|-|TRBJ1-3|17
TGCAGCGTTGATAAGGACCCATCGGACCCCTCTGGAAACACCATATATTTT
CSVDKDPSDPSGNTIYF
>TRBV6-1|-|-|TRBJ2-3|17
TGTGCCAGCAGTGAAGCACCGGGGGCCAATTCCGCAGATACGCAGTATTTT
CASSEAPGANSADTQYF
>TRBV29-1|-|many|TRBJ2-1|15
TGCAGCCTTCAAGGTCCCGGTGGCTTGTACAATGAGCAGTTCTTC
CSLQGPGGLYNEQFF
>TRBV2|-|many|TRBJ2-3|14
TGTGCCAGCAGTGAGCTAGGGGGGTCAGATACGCAGTATTTT
CASSELGGSDTQYF
>TRBV7-2|-|few|TRBJ1-2|12
TGTGCCAGCAGCCTAGGAGGCGTCGGCTACACCTTC
CASSLGGVGYTF
>TRBV12-3/TRBV12-4|-|many|TRBJ1-2|14
TGTGCCAGCAGTTCGGACGGAAACGGCTATGGCTACACCTTC
CASSSDGNGYGYTF
>TRBV6-5|TRBD1|few|TRBJ2-3|15
TGTGCCAGCAGTTACGGGGACAGGGGGACAGATACGCAGTATTTT
CASSYGDRGTDTQYF
>TRBV7-2|-|many|TRBJ1-1|13
TGTGCCAGCAGCTTACGACAGAACACTGAAGCTTTCTTT
CASSLRQNTEAFF
>TRBV6-5|-|many|TRBJ2-7|17
TGTGCCAGCAGTTCTACGAAAATACAGGGGACTGTCCACGAGCAGTACTTC
CASSSTKIQGTVHEQYF
>TRBV30|-|many|TRBJ2-7|16
TGTGCCTGGAATCCGCCTGGGCGGGGTAGCTCCTACGAGCAGTACTTC
CAWNPPGRGSSYEQYF
>TRBV24-1|TRBD1|many|TRBJ2-3|15
TGTGCCACCAGTGATTTGTACAGGGGGCAAGATACGCAGTATTTT
CATSDLYRGQDTQYF
>TRBV6-2/TRBV6-3|-|-|TRBJ1-5|14
TGTGCCAGCAAACCCGCGGGGTGGAATCAGCCCCAGCATTTT
CASKPAGWNQPQHF
>TRBV27|-|many|TRBJ1-1|13
TGTGCCAGCAGGGACAGACGGAACACTGAAGCTTTCTTT
CASRDRRNTEAFF